This T cell receptor beta chain came from a study of CD8+CD57+ T cells in acquired aplastic anemia. The study's findings and limits: Found in both controls and patients were around 31 CD8+ CDR3 sequences.

The CDR3 consists of 16 residues. In germline, CDR1 is SQVTM, CDR2 ANQGSEA. The junction had 7 bases not matched to a gene; V was cut back by 3 bases and J by 0 bases. Genomic DNA constituted the template upon which TCR beta VDJ and CDR3 profiling was performed. TCRdb re-called the reads with MiXCR, one entry per CDR3 protein. The sample has about 160,000 distinct CDR3 sequences, roughly 50% seen once. Many counts were recorded for this clonotype. The target antigen is unknown. Sequenced patients had shown CD8+CD57+ cell expansion by flow cytometry. Everyone among the patients had severe acquired aplastic anemia.

The chain has TRBV29-1 and TRBJ1-1; 10 positions agree with TRBD1. The sequenced sample consisted of sorted CD4+, CD8+, or CD8+CD57+ T cells (not recorded which) from PBMCs. This sequence was found in a human donor with aplastic anemia. DNA for the CDR3: TGCAGCGTTGATTTCTGGACAGGGGGGTTGAACACTGAAGCTTTCTTT. The encoded protein is CSVDFWTGGLNTEAFF. Full variable domain (outside the CDR3, taken from reference TRBV29-1 and TRBJ1-1): SAVISQKPSRDICQRGTSLTIQCQVDSQVTMMFWYRQQPGQSLTLIATANQGSEATYESGFVIDKFPISRPNLTFSTLTVSNMSPEDSSIYLCSVDFWTGGLNTEAFFGQGTRLTVV.